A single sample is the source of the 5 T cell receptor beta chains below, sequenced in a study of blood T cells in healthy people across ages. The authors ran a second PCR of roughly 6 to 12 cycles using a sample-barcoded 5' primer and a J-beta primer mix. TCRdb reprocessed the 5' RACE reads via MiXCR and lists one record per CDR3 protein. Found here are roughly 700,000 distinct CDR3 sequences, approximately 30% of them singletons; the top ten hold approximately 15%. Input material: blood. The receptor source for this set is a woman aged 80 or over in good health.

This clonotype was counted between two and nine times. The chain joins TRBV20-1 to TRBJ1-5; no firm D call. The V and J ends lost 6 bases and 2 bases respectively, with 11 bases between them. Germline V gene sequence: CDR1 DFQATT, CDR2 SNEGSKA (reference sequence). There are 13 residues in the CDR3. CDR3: CSALKEGNQPQHF. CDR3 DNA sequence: TGCAGTGCCTTAAAAGAAGGCAATCAGCCCCAGCATTTT.

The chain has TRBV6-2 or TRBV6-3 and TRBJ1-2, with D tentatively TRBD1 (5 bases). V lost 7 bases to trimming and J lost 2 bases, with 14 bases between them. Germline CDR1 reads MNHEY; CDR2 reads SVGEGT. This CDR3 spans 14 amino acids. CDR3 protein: CASTGTVRNYGYTF. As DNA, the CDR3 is TGTGCCAGCACTGGGACCGTTCGAAACTATGGCTACACCTTC.

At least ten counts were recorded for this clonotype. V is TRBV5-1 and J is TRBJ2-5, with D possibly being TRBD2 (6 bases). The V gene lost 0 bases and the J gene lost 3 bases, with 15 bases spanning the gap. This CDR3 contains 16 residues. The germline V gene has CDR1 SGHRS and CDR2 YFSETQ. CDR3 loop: CASSLDGTPSEETQYF. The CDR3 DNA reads TGCGCCAGCAGCTTGGATGGGACTCCCAGTGAAGAGACCCAGTACTTC.

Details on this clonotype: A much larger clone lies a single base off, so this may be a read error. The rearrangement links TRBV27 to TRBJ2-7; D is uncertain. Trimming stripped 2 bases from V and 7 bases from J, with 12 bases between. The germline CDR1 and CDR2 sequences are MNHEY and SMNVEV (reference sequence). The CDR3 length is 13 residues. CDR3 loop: CASSLNQFNEQYF. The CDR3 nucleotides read TGTGCCAGCAGTTTAAATCAGTTCAATGAGCAGTACTTC.

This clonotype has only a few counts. The CDR3 spells CAWSGGLGTGILRSPLHF. The CDR3 DNA reads TGTGCCTGGAGTGGAGGCCTGGGGACAGGGATCTTACGGTCACCCCTCCACTTT. V usage is TRBV30 and J usage is TRBJ1-6, with 9 nucleotides matching TRBD1. J lost 10 bases, V lost 1 base, and 17 bases had no gene match. This CDR3 contains 18 residues. Germline CDR1 reads GTSNPN; CDR2 reads SVGIG (reference sequence).